Below, one TCR beta chain is given with its context. Its target is not known. This record belongs to a study of monozygotic twins with inflammatory bowel disease. From its re-call of the 5' RACE reads, TCRdb lists each CDR3 protein once, without DNA. Recorded for this sample: fewer than 550,000 distinct CDR3 sequences. Study-level results: The analysis yielded no support for one strong signal or clonotype associated with IBD. Healthy co-twins had higher TCRbeta inverse Simpson diversity than their IBD twins.

Per donor there was one draw, yielding a blood sample of about 2.4 ml. The CDR3 is 12 amino acids. Source material: blood. The sequence was collected from a human donor with ulcerative colitis or Crohn's disease, or a healthy co-twin of an affected twin (not recorded which). The genes are TRBV12-3 or TRBV12-4 and TRBJ2-1. CDR3 loop: CASSFGYNEQFF.